A selection of T cell receptor beta chains follows, all from one sample in a study of blood T cell repertoires in COVID-19. TCRdb keeps only in-frame clones here, not all; method: immunoSEQ multiplex PCR. The profile covers 210,000 or so clones, with 84% appearing a single time and 4% to 6% taken by the ten largest. Sequenced sample: peripheral blood. The source is a woman aged 70-85 years with active or convalescent COVID-19. The CDR3 runs from the conserved cysteine through the conserved F or W. Fields, in order: J gene, D gene, V gene, clone size, CDR3 DNA, CDR3 protein. D genes are given only for firm matches. Clone size appears in some rows only: once, few, many, or a class for an expanded clone.

j_gene: TRBJ2-7; d_gene: TRBD2; v_gene: TRBV6-5; abundance: -; CDR3nt: TGTGCCAGCAGGCTGACTAGCGGGCGCTCCTACGAGCAGTACTTC; CDR3aa: CASRLTSGRSYEQYF
j_gene: TRBJ1-5; d_gene: -; v_gene: TRBV6-5; abundance: -; CDR3nt: TGTGCCAGCACCGTAGGGGGGGAGGGGCCCCAGCATTTT; CDR3aa: CASTVGGEGPQHF
j_gene: TRBJ2-5; d_gene: -; v_gene: TRBV28; abundance: -; CDR3nt: TGTGCCACCTCCGTCAGGGGCCGGGCCCAGTACTTC; CDR3aa: CATSVRGRAQYF
j_gene: TRBJ1-5; d_gene: TRBD1; v_gene: TRBV18; abundance: -; CDR3nt: TGTGCCAGCTCACTTTCTGGTGGGACAGGGAGTCAGCCCCAGCATTTT; CDR3aa: CASSLSGGTGSQPQHF
j_gene: TRBJ2-5; d_gene: -; v_gene: TRBV6-5; abundance: -; CDR3nt: TGTGCCAGCAGTTACGGGGCGACAGTCAGCGAGACCCAGTACTTC; CDR3aa: CASSYGATVSETQYF
j_gene: TRBJ2-2; d_gene: -; v_gene: TRBV29-1; abundance: -; CDR3nt: TGCAGCGTTGTCCGGGGTCGGGCCGGGGAGCTGTTTTTT; CDR3aa: CSVVRGRAGELFF
j_gene: TRBJ2-5; d_gene: -; v_gene: TRBV9; abundance: once; CDR3nt: TGTGCCAGCAGCCGTGGGAGCTCTCGGGAGACCCAGTACTTC; CDR3aa: CASSRGSSRETQYF
j_gene: TRBJ1-1; d_gene: -; v_gene: TRBV18; abundance: few; CDR3nt: TGTGCCAGCTCACTCGACATATCTCTTTACACTGAAGCTTTCTTT; CDR3aa: CASSLDISLYTEAFF
j_gene: TRBJ1-2; d_gene: TRBD1; v_gene: TRBV19; abundance: -; CDR3nt: TGTGCCAGTAGTCCCCGGGGGACAGGGGCGATTGGCTACACCTTC; CDR3aa: CASSPRGTGAIGYTF
j_gene: TRBJ2-1; d_gene: TRBD2; v_gene: TRBV7-2; abundance: -; CDR3nt: TGTGCCAGCAGCTTAGCGAGGTGGGCTAGCGGGAGGCTCTCCTACAATGAGCAGTTCTTC; CDR3aa: CASSLARWASGRLSYNEQFF
j_gene: TRBJ1-1; d_gene: TRBD1; v_gene: TRBV5-4; abundance: few; CDR3nt: TGTGCCAGCAGCTTGCGGGACAGGGCGAACACTGAAGCTTTCTTT; CDR3aa: CASSLRDRANTEAFF
j_gene: TRBJ1-1; d_gene: -; v_gene: TRBV2; abundance: few; CDR3nt: TGTGCCAGCAGTGAACTACAGGGTTCGAACACTGAAGCTTTCTTT; CDR3aa: CASSELQGSNTEAFF
j_gene: TRBJ1-2; d_gene: TRBD1; v_gene: TRBV27; abundance: -; CDR3nt: TGTGCCAGCAGTTTGGTCCGGGACAGGGGGCTCTCGGACTATGGCTACACCTTC; CDR3aa: CASSLVRDRGLSDYGYTF
j_gene: TRBJ2-7; d_gene: TRBD1; v_gene: TRBV5-5; abundance: -; CDR3nt: TGTGCCAGCAGCCCGGACAGGCCTCCCTACGAGCAGTACTTC; CDR3aa: CASSPDRPPYEQYF
j_gene: TRBJ2-5; d_gene: -; v_gene: TRBV7-2; abundance: -; CDR3nt: TGTGCCAGCAGCTTTCAGGTTTCGGAGACCCAGTACTTC; CDR3aa: CASSFQVSETQYF
j_gene: TRBJ2-5; d_gene: -; v_gene: TRBV11-2; abundance: -; CDR3nt: TGTGCCAGCAGCTTAGGAGGGTTTGAGACCCAGTACTTC; CDR3aa: CASSLGGFETQYF
j_gene: TRBJ2-1; d_gene: -; v_gene: TRBV5-5; abundance: -; CDR3nt: TGTGCCAGCAGCAAAGGGGTATCCTACAATGAGCAGTTCTTC; CDR3aa: CASSKGVSYNEQFF
j_gene: TRBJ1-2; d_gene: TRBD1; v_gene: TRBV5-6; abundance: many; CDR3nt: TGTGCCAGCAGCTTGGCCGCGGGACAGGTGAACTATGGCTACACCTTC; CDR3aa: CASSLAAGQVNYGYTF
j_gene: TRBJ1-2; d_gene: -; v_gene: TRBV9; abundance: -; CDR3nt: TGTGCCAGCAGCCCCCAACAGGGTTTCGGCTATGGCTACACCTTC; CDR3aa: CASSPQQGFGYGYTF
j_gene: TRBJ2-1; d_gene: -; v_gene: TRBV27; abundance: -; CDR3nt: TGTGCCAGCAGTTTTGGAGGGGACCTCCTCAATGAGCAGTTCTTC; CDR3aa: CASSFGGDLLNEQFF
j_gene: TRBJ1-1; d_gene: -; v_gene: TRBV27; abundance: -; CDR3nt: TGTGCCAGCAGTTTTCACTTGAACACTGAAGCTTTCTTT; CDR3aa: CASSFHLNTEAFF
j_gene: TRBJ2-1; d_gene: TRBD1; v_gene: TRBV12-3/TRBV12-4; abundance: -; CDR3nt: TGTGCCAGCACTCTAAGACAGGGGAATGAGCAGTTCTTC; CDR3aa: CASTLRQGNEQFF
j_gene: TRBJ2-3; d_gene: -; v_gene: TRBV5-6; abundance: -; CDR3nt: TGTGCCAGCAGCCGTCCCGGGGCAGATACGCAGTATTTT; CDR3aa: CASSRPGADTQYF
j_gene: TRBJ1-6; d_gene: -; v_gene: TRBV5-6; abundance: -; CDR3nt: TGTGCCAGCAGCCTCCCGGAGGCGTCCTCACCCCTCCACTTT; CDR3aa: CASSLPEASSPLHF
j_gene: TRBJ2-6; d_gene: -; v_gene: TRBV18; abundance: -; CDR3nt: TGTGCCAGCTCACCAACAAACTCTGGGGCCAACGTCCTGACTTTC; CDR3aa: CASSPTNSGANVLTF
j_gene: TRBJ2-1; d_gene: TRBD2; v_gene: TRBV27; abundance: -; CDR3nt: TGTGCCAGCAGTTTACGGGAGGGGGACAATGAGCAGTTCTTC; CDR3aa: CASSLREGDNEQFF
j_gene: TRBJ2-1; d_gene: -; v_gene: TRBV14; abundance: -; CDR3nt: TGTGCCAGCAGCCAAGCGAGGATGGCGAGGAATGAGCAGTTCTTC; CDR3aa: CASSQARMARNEQFF
j_gene: TRBJ2-7; d_gene: TRBD2; v_gene: TRBV9; abundance: -; CDR3nt: TGTGCCAGCAGCGTAGGGTTAGGGACTAGTGACTCCTCCCCCTCCTACGAGCAGTACTTC; CDR3aa: CASSVGLGTSDSSPSYEQYF
j_gene: TRBJ2-3; d_gene: TRBD2; v_gene: TRBV11-2; abundance: -; CDR3nt: TGTGCCAGCAGTTCCCTGGGCGGGAGAGGGAGAGATACGCAGTATTTT; CDR3aa: CASSSLGGRGRDTQYF
j_gene: TRBJ1-2; d_gene: -; v_gene: TRBV24-1; abundance: once; CDR3nt: TGTGCCACCAGTGATTCCGACAGGCCGCACTATGGCTACACCTTC; CDR3aa: CATSDSDRPHYGYTF
j_gene: TRBJ1-2; d_gene: -; v_gene: TRBV10-3; abundance: -; CDR3nt: TGTGCCATCAGCCAGGGCCTGAACGATAACTATGGCTACACCTTC; CDR3aa: CAISQGLNDNYGYTF
j_gene: TRBJ2-1; d_gene: -; v_gene: TRBV7-3; abundance: -; CDR3nt: TGTGCCAGCAGTTCCGCCCCGAGCTCCTACAATGAGCAGTTCTTC; CDR3aa: CASSSAPSSYNEQFF
j_gene: TRBJ1-1; d_gene: -; v_gene: TRBV7-3; abundance: once; CDR3nt: TGTGCCAGCAGCTCACAACCCTTGAGGGACACTGAAGCTTTCTTT; CDR3aa: CASSSQPLRDTEAFF
j_gene: TRBJ1-2; d_gene: -; v_gene: TRBV6-5; abundance: -; CDR3nt: TGTGCCAGCGGCCTGGGGCAGGGGCGCGCCAATGGCTACACCTTC; CDR3aa: CASGLGQGRANGYTF
j_gene: TRBJ2-3; d_gene: -; v_gene: TRBV24-1; abundance: once; CDR3nt: TGTGCCACCAGTGATTTGTGGGCGGGTACGCAGTATTTT; CDR3aa: CATSDLWAGTQYF
j_gene: TRBJ1-4; d_gene: TRBD1; v_gene: TRBV28; abundance: -; CDR3nt: TGTGCCAGCAGAATAGGGGGCGAAGTTGAAAAACTGTTTTTT; CDR3aa: CASRIGGEVEKLFF
j_gene: TRBJ1-5; d_gene: TRBD1; v_gene: TRBV23-1; abundance: -; CDR3nt: TGCGCCAGCAGTCAAAGATTTTCCCCCGTCCTAGACAGGGCCAATCAGCCCCAGCATTTT; CDR3aa: CASSQRFSPVLDRANQPQHF
j_gene: TRBJ2-7; d_gene: TRBD1; v_gene: TRBV18; abundance: -; CDR3nt: TGTGCCAGCTCACCTCCCGGGACAGGGAGGGAGCAGTACTTC; CDR3aa: CASSPPGTGREQYF
j_gene: TRBJ2-3; d_gene: -; v_gene: TRBV20-1; abundance: -; CDR3nt: TGCAGTGCTAGATTCGCAGATACGCAGTATTTT; CDR3aa: CSARFADTQYF
j_gene: TRBJ2-1; d_gene: TRBD1; v_gene: TRBV23-1; abundance: -; CDR3nt: TGCGCCAGCAGTCCCCGGGTCAGAGGGGGCGAGATTCCCGAGCAGTTCTTC; CDR3aa: CASSPRVRGGEIPEQFF
j_gene: TRBJ2-1; d_gene: -; v_gene: TRBV4-1; abundance: many; CDR3nt: TGCGCCAGCAGCCAAGATAGTGTTAGAGGGTACAATGAGCAGTTCTTC; CDR3aa: CASSQDSVRGYNEQFF
j_gene: TRBJ2-1; d_gene: TRBD1; v_gene: TRBV3-1/TRBV3-2; abundance: -; CDR3nt: TGTGCCACCCGGGACAGGGGTTACAATGAGCAGTTCTTC; CDR3aa: CATRDRGYNEQFF
j_gene: TRBJ2-7; d_gene: -; v_gene: TRBV7-2; abundance: -; CDR3nt: TGTGCCAGCAGCTTAACGCAAGGGGGAGAGCAGTACTTC; CDR3aa: CASSLTQGGEQYF
j_gene: TRBJ2-3; d_gene: -; v_gene: TRBV3-1/TRBV3-2; abundance: -; CDR3nt: TGTGCCAGCAATACCGCTGGCGGGAGCACAGATACGCAGTATTTT; CDR3aa: CASNTAGGSTDTQYF
j_gene: TRBJ2-1; d_gene: TRBD2; v_gene: TRBV28; abundance: -; CDR3nt: TGTGCCAGCAGTTTACTCTCTAGCGGGTCCAATGAGCAGTTCTTC; CDR3aa: CASSLLSSGSNEQFF
j_gene: TRBJ2-7; d_gene: TRBD2; v_gene: TRBV9; abundance: -; CDR3nt: TGTGCCAGCAGCGTAGCACTAGCGGGACCCTACGAGCAGTACTTC; CDR3aa: CASSVALAGPYEQYF
j_gene: TRBJ2-3; d_gene: TRBD2; v_gene: TRBV4-1; abundance: -; CDR3nt: TGCGCCAGCAGCCAAGAGGTAGCGGGAAGCACAGATACGCAGTATTTT; CDR3aa: CASSQEVAGSTDTQYF
j_gene: TRBJ2-2; d_gene: -; v_gene: TRBV11-2; abundance: -; CDR3nt: TGTGCCAGCAGCTTAGTCACGAACACCGGGGAGCTGTTTTTT; CDR3aa: CASSLVTNTGELFF
j_gene: TRBJ2-2; d_gene: TRBD2; v_gene: TRBV27; abundance: -; CDR3nt: TGTGCCAGCAGACCAATAGCGGGACCCCTCACCGGGGAGCTGTTTTTT; CDR3aa: CASRPIAGPLTGELFF
j_gene: TRBJ2-7; d_gene: TRBD2; v_gene: TRBV18; abundance: -; CDR3nt: TGTGCCAGCTCACGACTAGCGGGAGCCCACGAGCAGTACTTC; CDR3aa: CASSRLAGAHEQYF
j_gene: TRBJ1-2; d_gene: -; v_gene: TRBV18; abundance: -; CDR3nt: TGTGCCAGCTCACCATCGGCGGGGGTCTATGGCTACACCTTC; CDR3aa: CASSPSAGVYGYTF
j_gene: TRBJ2-7; d_gene: -; v_gene: TRBV4-2; abundance: -; CDR3nt: TGTGCCAGCAGCCAAGAGGAGCGGCTATACGAGCAGTACTTC; CDR3aa: CASSQEERLYEQYF